The following is a TCR beta chain sequence with its context. Its target is unknown. The record originates from a study of cytomegalovirus exposure and HLA in healthy donors. V lost 6 bases and J 0 bases, leaving 15 bases between the germline ends. The CDR3 runs 16 residues. Germline CDR1 is MDHEN and CDR2 is SYDVKM. PCR primers comprised 60 Vbeta and 13 Jbeta primers. Method: immunoSEQ multiplex PCR; TCRdb's copy keeps in-frame clones and lacks some. The top ten clones hold roughly 7.5% of a sample with fewer than 200,000 clones, roughly 80% of them seen once. Study-level findings and limits: The classifier was said to identify cytomegalovirus status with high specificity and sensitivity.

Input material: PBMCs. The clonotype was recovered from a woman aged 25 to 39 in good health and CMV-seropositive. The chain is built from TRBV28 and TRBJ1-5, with a weak D call TRBD1 (5 bases). Here the CDR3 reads CASRGTPGYSNQPQHF. The CDR3 DNA sequence: TGTGCCAGCAGGGGGACTCCGGGGTATAGCAATCAGCCCCAGCATTTT. Combining the CDR3 with reference TRBV28 and TRBJ1-5 gives the whole variable domain DVKVTQSSRYLVKRTGEKVFLECVQDMDHENMFWYRQDPGLGLRLIYFSYDVKMKEKGDIPEGYSVSREKKERFSLILESASTNQTSMYLCASRGTPGYSNQPQHFGDGTRLSIL.